These 20 T cell receptor beta chains were all obtained from the same sample, sequenced in a study of T cell repertoires in cytomegalovirus infection. Their specific antigens are unknown. TCRdb reprocessed the reads via MiXCR and lists one record per CDR3 protein. The sample includes some 590,000 distinct CDR3 sequences, 40% of them seen just once. The specimen comprised cultured PBMCs, sampled from culture after CMV antigen stimulation. These receptors originate from a human donor in good health (CMV status not recorded). Some clones in this sample may be carry-over from other donors' samples.

This clonotype was found once. V gene TRBV7-6 combines with J gene TRBJ2-7; no reliable D call. Trimming left V 6 bases short and J 4 bases short, with 10 bases between. Per germline, CDR1 SGHVS and CDR2 FNYEAQ. The CDR3 has 12 residues. CDR3 in DNA: TGTGCCAGCAGTTCTCTAGAGTACGAGCAGTACTTC. Residues: CASSSLEYEQYF.

DNA of the CDR3: TGTGCCAGCAGCTTATATGGCGGGGGGTCAGATACGCAGTATTTT. Amino acid sequence: CASSLYGGGSDTQYF. V and J are TRBV7-6 and TRBJ2-3, with 8 bases fitting TRBD2. Germline loops: CDR1 SGHVS, CDR2 FNYEAQ. J lost 4 bases, V lost 2 bases, and 5 bases had no gene match. The CDR3 extends over 15 amino acids.

This rearrangement joins TRBV11-2 to TRBJ2-3; no definite D call. The length of the CDR3 is 12 residues. Germline V CDR1 and CDR2: SGHAT, FQNNGV. Trimming removed 6 bases at V and 8 bases at J, with 12 bases between. The CDR3 reads CASRANSGTQYF. The CDR3 coding sequence is TGTGCCAGCAGAGCCAATAGTGGTACGCAGTATTTT. The full variable domain, its missing parts supplied by reference TRBV11-2 and TRBJ2-3, is EAGVAQSPRYKIIEKRQSVAFWCNPISGHATLYWYQQILGQGPKLLIQFQNNGVVDDSQLPKDRFSAERLKGVDSTLKIQPAKLEDSAVYLCASRANSGTQYFGPGTRLTVL.

This clonotype was recorded a few times. CDR3 amino acids: CASRPFVSSYNEQFF. CDR3 nucleotide sequence: TGTGCCAGCAGGCCCTTCGTTAGCTCCTACAATGAGCAGTTCTTC. The chain employs TRBV6-2 or TRBV6-3 and TRBJ2-1; no clear D. The germline gives CDR1 MNHEY, CDR2 SVGEGT. The CDR3 is 15 amino acids. V was pared by 6 bases and J by 0 bases, with 12 bases between.

This clonotype was counted between two and nine times. Just one base apart from a much larger clone, this may be a read error. The chain joins TRBV7-2 to TRBJ2-5, with D unresolved. The V and J ends lost 3 bases and 0 bases respectively, with 2 bases between them. This CDR3 contains 12 residues. Germline CDR1 and CDR2: SGHTA and FQGNSA. The CDR3 region is CASSFYQETQYF. In DNA, the CDR3 is TGTGCCAGCAGCTTTTACCAAGAGACCCAGTACTTC.

The chain employs TRBV7-6 and TRBJ2-3, with D possibly TRBD2 on 6 matching bases. There are 15 residues in the CDR3. Per the germline V gene, CDR1 is SGHVS and CDR2 is FNYEAQ. V was trimmed by 5 bases and J by 3 bases, leaving 15 bases between them. The CDR3 region is CASSPAATRTDTQYF. Here the CDR3 DNA reads TGTGCCAGCAGCCCCGCTGCGACTAGGACAGATACGCAGTATTTT. Drawing the rest from reference TRBV7-6 and TRBJ2-3, the complete variable domain is GAGVSQSPRYKVTKRGQDVALRCDPISGHVSLYWYRQALGQGPEFLTYFNYEAQQDKSGLPNDRFSAERPEGSISTLTIQRTEQRDSAMYRCASSPAATRTDTQYFGPGTRLTVL.

The chain couples TRBV12-3 or TRBV12-4 to TRBJ2-5; D unclear. Between the trimmed V and J ends, which lost 3 bases and 0 bases, there was a span of 11 bases. The CDR3 loop spans 15 amino acids. The CDR3 sequence is CASSLNGRHQETQYF. CDR3 in DNA: TGTGCCAGCAGTTTGAACGGTCGCCACCAAGAGACCCAGTACTTC.

This chain uses TRBV7-2 with TRBJ2-5, with 9 bases matching TRBD2. Trimming removed 5 bases from V and 3 bases from J; junction bases left unmatched: 4. The CDR3 has 14 amino acids. Per germline, CDR1 SGHTA and CDR2 FQGNSA. CDR3 loop: CASSRTSVEETQYF. The CDR3, as DNA: TGTGCCAGCAGCCGGACTAGCGTGGAAGAGACCCAGTACTTC.

The chain uses TRBV6-5 and TRBJ2-3; 9 nucleotides line up with TRBD2. The ends lost 2 bases at V and 2 bases at J; junction bases unmatched: 8. The CDR3 is 17 amino acids. CDR1 is MNHEY and CDR2 is SVGAGI in the germline V gene. CDR3 DNA sequence: TGTGCCAGCAGTTACGCCCTAGCGGGGACCCTCACAGATACGCAGTATTTT. Protein sequence: CASSYALAGTLTDTQYF.

This clonotype occurred many times. The chain couples TRBV7-8 to TRBJ2-1; 11 positions agree with TRBD1. CDR3 length: 14 amino acids. Germline V gives CDR1 SGHVS, CDR2 FQNEAQ. J gave up 15 bases and V 5 bases, and 12 bases lay outside the gene matches. Here the CDR3 DNA reads TGTGCCAGCAGCGGATTTGGGACAGGGGGAATGGTGTTCTTC. Translated, it gives CASSGFGTGGMVFF.

This clonotype turned up a few times. The J gene is TRBJ2-5, the V gene TRBV5-5, with TRBD2 matching over 7 bases. The germline V gene encodes CDR1 SGHKS and CDR2 YYEKEE (reference sequence). CDR3 length: 13 residues. Losses at the gene ends were 3 bases for V and 4 bases for J; bases not matched to a gene: 3. The CDR3 spells CASSWGGGETQYF. CDR3 coding DNA: TGTGCCAGCAGCTGGGGCGGGGGAGAGACCCAGTACTTC.

CDR3 in amino acids: CASSFEGGWEQYF. The CDR3 DNA follows: TGTGCCAGCAGTTTTGAAGGGGGATGGGAGCAGTACTTC. The chain employs TRBV28 and TRBJ2-7, with TRBD1 as a possible D gene (6 bases). The length of the CDR3 is 13 residues. Germline V gene data show CDR1 as MDHEN and CDR2 as SYDVKM. V was cut by 3 bases and J by 7 bases, with 13 bases left in between.

The rearrangement links TRBV6-1 to TRBJ2-3, with 7 bases fitting TRBD1. Per germline, CDR1 MNHNS and CDR2 SASEGT. J was trimmed by 2 bases and V by 6 bases; bases with no gene match: 8. The CDR3 contains 15 residues. CDR3 amino acids: CASRSGTADTDTQYF. In DNA form, the CDR3 reads TGTGCCAGCAGGTCAGGGACAGCCGACACAGATACGCAGTATTTT.

This clonotype turned up a few times. The J gene is TRBJ2-1, the V gene TRBV11-2; unclear D gene. The CDR3 is made up of 13 amino acids. Germline CDR1 is SGHAT and CDR2 is FQNNGV. The V end lost 4 bases, the J end lost 8 bases, and 12 bases lay between the germline ends. The DNA of the CDR3 is TGTGCCAGCAGCTCCCCTTTCGGGTATGAGCAGTTCTTC. Amino acids: CASSSPFGYEQFF.

The sample holds a few counts of this clonotype. This sequence joins TRBV7-2 and TRBJ1-1; 9 bases fit TRBD1. CDR1 SGHTA and CDR2 FQGNSA come from the germline V gene. The CDR3 has 16 amino acids. The ends lost 5 bases at V and 5 bases at J; junction bases unmatched: 12. DNA of the CDR3: TGTGCCAGCAGCCCGACACAGGGGGCAGGGAGAACTGAAGCTTTCTTT. Amino acids: CASSPTQGAGRTEAFF.

A few counts support this clonotype. The V gene is TRBV19, the J gene TRBJ1-3; D gene uncertain. The CDR3 is made up of 16 amino acids. Germline CDR1 reads LNHDA; CDR2 reads SQIVND (reference sequence). V was pared by 7 bases and J by 0 bases, with 16 bases between. This chain's CDR3 is CASTVGSLYSGNTIYF. The CDR3 DNA reads TGTGCCAGTACTGTTGGGAGCCTCTACTCTGGAAACACCATATATTTT. Combining the CDR3 with reference TRBV19 and TRBJ1-3 gives the whole variable domain DGGITQSPKYLFRKEGQNVTLSCEQNLNHDAMYWYRQDPGQGLRLIYYSQIVNDFQKGDIAEGYSVSREKKESFPLTVTSAQKNPTAFYLCASTVGSLYSGNTIYFGEGSWLTVV.

The chain is built from TRBV7-6 and TRBJ2-2, with 9 bases fitting TRBD2. With V trimmed by 5 bases and J by 5 bases, 6 bases remained unmatched. Germline CDR1 and CDR2: SGHVS and FNYEAQ. The CDR3 length is 15 residues. CDR3 DNA sequence: TGTGCCAGCAGCCAAGGGACTAGCAGAACCGGGGAGCTGTTTTTT. Its protein product is CASSQGTSRTGELFF.

The V and J genes are TRBV5-4 and TRBJ2-1; D may be TRBD1 or TRBD2 (7 bases each). V shed 4 bases and J shed 8 bases, with 19 bases lying between them. CDR3 length: 15 residues. Germline V lookup: CDR1 SGHNT, CDR2 YYREEE (reference sequence). The CDR3 loop is CASSPQTGRVDEQFF. DNA for the CDR3: TGTGCCAGCAGCCCCCAGACAGGGAGGGTAGATGAGCAGTTCTTC.

The V and J genes are TRBV7-8 and TRBJ2-5; D remains unclear. Germline CDR1 reads SGHVS; CDR2 reads FQNEAQ. With 2 bases removed from V and 4 bases from J, the gap between germline ends came to 5 bases. CDR3 size: 12 residues. CDR3 loop: CASSLWTETQYF. CDR3 DNA: TGTGCCAGCAGCTTATGGACAGAGACCCAGTACTTC.

This clonotype was counted a single time. The V and J genes are TRBV6-8 and TRBJ1-3; D remains ambiguous. The V end was cut by 4 bases, the J end by 0 bases, with 19 bases between. Germline V gene lookup returns CDR1 MNHGY and CDR2 SAAAGT. CDR3 length: 18 amino acids. CDR3 coding DNA: TGTGCCAGCAGTTCTGGGTACCCCTCGGGGAGCTCTGGAAACACCATATATTTT. It yields the protein CASSSGYPSGSSGNTIYF.